The 2 T cell receptor beta chains listed next were all sequenced from one sample in a study of blood T cell repertoires in COVID-19. Clones were sequenced by immunoSEQ multiplex PCR, and TCRdb holds only the in-frame ones, with some missing. Of some 97,000 clones in the sample, about nine tenths are singletons; the top ten hold 1.5% to 2%. Sequencing was performed on peripheral blood. These TCRs come from a man between 60 and 75 years old with acute or convalescent COVID-19.

The chain joins TRBV5-1 to TRBJ1-1, with 8 bases that match TRBD1. Looked up from germline, CDR1 is SGHRS and CDR2 is YFSETQ. This CDR3 region has 19 residues. The V and J ends lost 0 bases and 1 base, in that order; junction bases with no gene match: 14. The DNA for the CDR3 is TGCGCCAGCAGCTTGGTCCTAAGGACAGGGAGGGAGTCGAACACTGAAGCTTTCTTT. This gives the protein CASSLVLRTGRESNTEAFF.

This clone is a singleton in its sample. J is TRBJ1-1 and V is TRBV18; 8 bases agree with TRBD1. Trimming removed 2 bases from V and 5 bases from J; junction bases left unmatched: 7. The V gene's germline CDR1 is KGHSH and CDR2 LQKENI. The length of the CDR3 is 15 residues. CDR3 sequence reads: CASSPVTGDGTEAFF. The DNA of the CDR3 is TGTGCCAGCTCACCAGTGACAGGGGATGGGACTGAAGCTTTCTTT.